The 21 T cell receptor beta chains given below trace back to one sample, sequenced in a study of blood T cell repertoires in COVID-19. TCRdb keeps only in-frame clones here, not all; method: immunoSEQ multiplex PCR. This sample has roughly 250,000 clones; around 85% occur once, and the top ten carry 9.5% to 15%. The material sequenced was peripheral blood. The receptors here all came from a woman aged 25-40 years with COVID-19, enrolled during active disease.

CDR3 region: CASSQERTAIYGYTF. CDR3 sequence (DNA): TGTGCCAGCAGCCAAGAAAGAACAGCTATTTATGGCTACACCTTC. The chain recombines TRBV4-2 with TRBJ1-2, with D uncertain. Per germline, CDR1 LGHNA and CDR2 YNFKEQ. The CDR3 is made up of 15 amino acids. V was cut by 0 bases and J by 5 bases, with 13 bases left in between.

The rearrangement joins TRBV2 to TRBJ1-3; possibly TRBD1 for D (5 bases). Germline values: CDR1 SNHLY, CDR2 FYNNEI. V lost 4 bases and J 2 bases, leaving 12 bases between the germline ends. The CDR3 contains 15 residues. CDR3 sequence (DNA): TGTGCCAGCAGTGCGGGCAGGGCCCCTGGAAACACCATATATTTT. It translates to CASSAGRAPGNTIYF.

This chain uses TRBV11-2 with TRBJ1-3; the D gene is possibly TRBD1 (5 bases). Germline values: CDR1 SGHAT, CDR2 FQNNGV. Trimming took off 4 bases at V and 2 bases at J, with 15 bases between the two ends. This CDR3 is 16 amino acids long. This CDR3 reads CASSSIQQGAGNTIYF. Written as DNA, the CDR3 is TGTGCCAGCAGCTCCATCCAGCAGGGCGCTGGAAACACCATATATTTT. Variable domain in full (rest from reference TRBV11-2 and TRBJ1-3): EAGVAQSPRYKIIEKRQSVAFWCNPISGHATLYWYQQILGQGPKLLIQFQNNGVVDDSQLPKDRFSAERLKGVDSTLKIQPAKLEDSAVYLCASSSIQQGAGNTIYFGEGSWLTVV.

This clone was seen a few times. The CDR3 region is CASSLRAGAVDTQYF. For the CDR3, the DNA is TGTGCCAGCAGCTTGAGGGCAGGGGCGGTAGATACGCAGTATTTT. V usage is TRBV5-5 and J usage is TRBJ2-3, with D possibly TRBD1 on 6 matching bases. Germline V gives CDR1 SGHKS, CDR2 YYEKEE (reference sequence). The CDR3 loop spans 15 amino acids. The V and J ends lost 1 base and 5 bases respectively, with 14 bases between them.

V and J are TRBV5-1 and TRBJ2-2; D might be TRBD2 (6 bases). CDR3 size: 16 residues. Trimming removed 2 bases at V and 3 bases at J, with 14 bases between. The germline gives CDR1 SGHRS, CDR2 YFSETQ. CDR3 in DNA: TGCGCCAGCAGCTTTATTGGAGGGACCTACACCGGGGAGCTGTTTTTT. Its translation is CASSFIGGTYTGELFF.

This clone was observed a handful of times. The chain uses TRBV6-5 and TRBJ2-1, with 7 positions matching TRBD2. The CDR3 covers 15 residues. The ends lost 6 bases at V and 5 bases at J; junction bases unmatched: 10. Per the germline V gene, CDR1 is MNHEY and CDR2 is SVGAGI. Here the CDR3 reads CASSSPGLGNNEQFF. CDR3 coding DNA: TGTGCCAGCAGCTCCCCCGGACTAGGAAACAATGAGCAGTTCTTC.

The CDR3 loop is CASSLDPGQGSNEQFF. Here the CDR3 DNA reads TGCGCCAGCTCCCTAGACCCCGGACAGGGGAGCAATGAGCAGTTCTTC. The chain recombines TRBV4-1 with TRBJ2-1; 9 bases fit TRBD1. The CDR3 loop spans 16 amino acids. Losses at the gene ends were 8 bases for V and 6 bases for J; bases not matched to a gene: 14. Germline CDR1 MGHRA, CDR2 YSYEKL.

The rearrangement links TRBV28 to TRBJ2-1, with 9 bases that match TRBD1. V gave up 7 bases and J gave up 2 bases; unmatched junction bases: 6. Germline loops: CDR1 MDHEN, CDR2 SYDVKM. The CDR3 is made up of 15 amino acids. CDR3 loop: CASIQGQGTYNEQFF. The CDR3 DNA follows: TGTGCCAGCATCCAGGGACAGGGAACCTACAATGAGCAGTTCTTC. The whole variable domain, filled in from reference TRBV28 and TRBJ2-1, reads DVKVTQSSRYLVKRTGEKVFLECVQDMDHENMFWYRQDPGLGLRLIYFSYDVKMKEKGDIPEGYSVSREKKERFSLILESASTNQTSMYLCASIQGQGTYNEQFFGPGTRLTVL.

The chain combines TRBV6-2 or TRBV6-3 with TRBJ2-1; D uncertain. Germline V gives CDR1 MNHEY, CDR2 SVGEGT. This CDR3 is built from 14 residues. Deletions cut 3 bases from V and 8 bases from J, with 14 bases between. In DNA, the CDR3 is TGTGCCAGCAGTTATCTGAGCCTCCGGGATGAGCAGTTCTTC. It is translated as CASSYLSLRDEQFF.

V and J are TRBV6-4 and TRBJ1-2; TRBD1 is a possible D gene (5 bases). CDR1 is MRHNA and CDR2 is SNTAGT in the germline V gene. This CDR3 spans 15 amino acids. V was shortened by 0 bases and J by 8 bases, with 16 bases between the two germline ends. The CDR3 region is CASSDSRQMLGGYTF. In DNA form, the CDR3 reads TGTGCCAGCAGTGACTCGCGACAGATGCTCGGGGGCTACACCTTC.

The sample holds a few counts of this clone. The gene calls are TRBV19 and TRBJ1-1, with 8 bases that match TRBD1. The CDR3 is made up of 12 amino acids. J lost 3 bases, V lost 8 bases, and 2 bases had no gene match. Per germline, CDR1 LNHDA and CDR2 SQIVND (reference sequence). CDR3 nucleotides: TGTGCCAGTCGACAGGGGTACACTGAAGCTTTCTTT. Translating gives CASRQGYTEAFF.

This sequence joins TRBV5-5 and TRBJ2-6; possible D gene TRBD2, 6 bases. The germline V gene has CDR1 SGHKS and CDR2 YYEKEE (reference sequence). V gave up 4 bases and J gave up 5 bases, with 16 bases separating them. The CDR3 runs to 16 residues. Written as DNA, the CDR3 is TGTGCCAGCAGCGGCGGACTATCCCGCTGGGCCAACGTCCTGACTTTC. The encoded protein is CASSGGLSRWANVLTF.

This clone was found once. The V call is TRBV27, the J call TRBJ2-3; unclear D gene. V was pared by 5 bases and J by 14 bases, with 23 bases between. This CDR3 has 14 residues. CDR1 and CDR2 from the germline V gene are MNHEY and SMNVEV (reference sequence). CDR3: CASSLQDPFFVRYF. The CDR3 nucleotides read TGTGCCAGCAGTCTTCAGGATCCGTTCTTCGTTCGGTATTTT.

The V call is TRBV7-6, the J call TRBJ2-7; 8 nucleotides line up with TRBD1. Germline trimming cut 5 bases from V and 4 bases from J; bases unmatched to any gene: 4. CDR1 and CDR2 (germline): SGHVS, FNYEAQ. This CDR3 has 13 amino acids. Here the CDR3 reads CASSRDRTYEQYF. CDR3 bases: TGTGCCAGCAGCCGGGACAGGACTTACGAGCAGTACTTC.

This clone was seen only once. The chain links TRBV7-9 to TRBJ2-7; 9 bases line up with TRBD1. V lost 1 base, J lost 5 bases, and 9 bases stayed unmatched. This CDR3 is built from 16 residues. Looked up from germline, CDR1 is SEHNR and CDR2 is FQNEAQ (reference sequence). The CDR3 reads CASSLVRLGQGHEQYF. For the CDR3, the DNA is TGTGCCAGCAGCTTAGTTCGGTTGGGACAGGGCCACGAGCAGTACTTC.

The chain links TRBV5-1 to TRBJ2-3; 7 nucleotides align to TRBD2. CDR3 size: 16 residues. Germline assignment: CDR1 SGHRS and CDR2 YFSETQ. The trim removed 4 bases at V and 5 bases at J, leaving 13 bases unmatched. The CDR3 coding sequence is TGCGCCAGCAGCCCCCCCGCGGGGGTGGATAAAGATACGCAGTATTTT. As protein: CASSPPAGVDKDTQYF. The full variable domain, in which reference TRBV5-1 and TRBJ2-3 provide the parts outside the CDR3, is KAGVTQTPRYLIKTRGQQVTLSCSPISGHRSVSWYQQTPGQGLQFLFEYFSETQRNKGNFPGRFSGRQFSNSRSEMNVSTLELGDSALYLCASSPPAGVDKDTQYFGPGTRLTVL.

The chain employs TRBV12-5 and TRBJ1-2, with D unclear. This CDR3 contains 12 residues. The V gene lost 6 bases and the J gene lost 8 bases, with 13 bases spanning the gap. Germline V lookup: CDR1 LGHNT, CDR2 FRNRAP. CDR3 residues: CASGPQTVGYTF. Here the CDR3 DNA reads TGTGCTAGTGGCCCCCAAACTGTGGGCTACACCTTC.

J is TRBJ1-5 and V is TRBV11-3; 12 bases fit TRBD1. This CDR3 has 17 amino acids. Per the germline V gene, CDR1 is SGHNT and CDR2 is YENEEA. V gave up 3 bases and J gave up 5 bases; unmatched junction bases: 8. The chain's CDR3 is CASSLGQGAGVYQPQHF. In nucleotides, the CDR3 is TGTGCCAGCAGCTTGGGACAGGGGGCGGGGGTGTATCAGCCCCAGCATTTT. Combining the CDR3 with reference TRBV11-3 and TRBJ1-5 gives the whole variable domain EAGVVQSPRYKIIEKKQPVAFWCNPISGHNTLYWYLQNLGQGPELLIRYENEEAVDDSQLPKDRFSAERLKGVDSTLKIQPAELGDSAVYLCASSLGQGAGVYQPQHFGDGTRLSIL.

The V and J genes are TRBV2 and TRBJ2-1, with a possible D match to TRBD2 (6 bases). Germline V gene data show CDR1 as SNHLY and CDR2 as FYNNEI. V lost 8 bases to trimming and J lost 1 base, with 15 bases between them. This CDR3 is 15 amino acids long. The CDR3 loop reads CASCVWDSSYNEQFF. The CDR3 nucleotides read TGTGCCAGCTGCGTTTGGGACTCTTCCTACAATGAGCAGTTCTTC.

The chain links TRBV6-6 to TRBJ1-1, with 8 bases aligning to TRBD1. Germline values: CDR1 MNHNY, CDR2 SVGAGI (reference sequence). The CDR3 has 15 amino acids. V lost 6 bases, J lost 3 bases, and 9 bases stayed unmatched. The chain's CDR3 is CASSQNRGKDTEAFF. In nucleotides, the CDR3 is TGTGCCAGCAGCCAGAACAGGGGGAAGGACACTGAAGCTTTCTTT.

The V and J genes are TRBV27 and TRBJ1-1; no definite D call. Per germline, CDR1 MNHEY and CDR2 SMNVEV (reference sequence). V dropped 3 bases and J dropped 0 bases, with 8 bases sitting between them. The CDR3 runs to 14 residues. The CDR3: CASSFLYMNTEAFF. The CDR3 DNA follows: TGTGCCAGCAGTTTTTTGTACATGAACACTGAAGCTTTCTTT.